These T cell receptor beta chains were read from a single sample in a study of blood T cell repertoires in COVID-19. Some clones are missing from TCRdb's copy, which holds only in-frame ones; the method was immunoSEQ multiplex PCR. Of around 140,000 clones listed, approximately 84% are singletons. Sequencing was carried out using peripheral blood. These receptors were collected from a human donor in a cohort sampled during active COVID-19. The CDR3 runs from the conserved cysteine through the conserved F or W. The order of the fields is CDR3 protein, V gene, J gene.

cdr3_aa: CSVREGSNEQFF; v_call: TRBV29-1; j_call: TRBJ2-1
cdr3_aa: CASSLTQGAGNNEQFF; v_call: TRBV5-1; j_call: TRBJ2-1
cdr3_aa: CASSREFAGYEGYEQYF; v_call: TRBV7-8; j_call: TRBJ2-7
cdr3_aa: CASSRDSNTEAFF; v_call: TRBV7-3; j_call: TRBJ1-1
cdr3_aa: CASSPGQGGSYNEQFF; v_call: TRBV28; j_call: TRBJ2-1
cdr3_aa: CASSPGTGPNNQPQHF; v_call: TRBV7-6; j_call: TRBJ1-5
cdr3_aa: CAWSVLGPTDTQYF; v_call: TRBV30; j_call: TRBJ2-3
cdr3_aa: CASSVGSSYNSPLHF; v_call: TRBV2; j_call: TRBJ1-6
cdr3_aa: CSASVDRSNQPQHF; v_call: TRBV20-1; j_call: TRBJ1-5
cdr3_aa: CASSGERELYNEQFF; v_call: TRBV2; j_call: TRBJ2-1
cdr3_aa: CASSLGGAGAGTDDTEAFF; v_call: TRBV7-9; j_call: TRBJ1-1
cdr3_aa: CASSSPGQGFLEQFF; v_call: TRBV6-5; j_call: TRBJ2-1
cdr3_aa: CASSARQGTYEQYF; v_call: TRBV19; j_call: TRBJ2-7
cdr3_aa: CASRGRRYGYTF; v_call: TRBV11-2; j_call: TRBJ1-2
cdr3_aa: CASSPPGDTQYF; v_call: TRBV28; j_call: TRBJ2-3
cdr3_aa: CASSFQGVGTGELFF; v_call: TRBV5-8; j_call: TRBJ2-2
cdr3_aa: CASSQERGGGYTF; v_call: TRBV3-1/TRBV3-2; j_call: TRBJ1-2
cdr3_aa: CASTEQGANYGYTF; v_call: TRBV19; j_call: TRBJ1-2
cdr3_aa: CASSLGLAGSNEQFF; v_call: TRBV5-1; j_call: TRBJ2-1
cdr3_aa: CASVRQGDYSYEQYF; v_call: TRBV28; j_call: TRBJ2-7
cdr3_aa: CAWSVYWNTEAFF; v_call: TRBV30; j_call: TRBJ1-1
cdr3_aa: CASSPGQNTEAFF; v_call: TRBV18; j_call: TRBJ1-1
cdr3_aa: CASRQTSGRAETGELFF; v_call: TRBV27; j_call: TRBJ2-2
cdr3_aa: CASSLLDRSIGDNEQFF; v_call: TRBV7-8; j_call: TRBJ2-1
cdr3_aa: CAYRQTGTEAFF; v_call: TRBV6-5; j_call: TRBJ1-1
cdr3_aa: CASKTRGSGNEQFF; v_call: TRBV7-8; j_call: TRBJ2-1
cdr3_aa: CASSPSRGQGANEQFF; v_call: TRBV6-2/TRBV6-3; j_call: TRBJ2-1
cdr3_aa: CASSSEPGTGKSEQFF; v_call: TRBV7-9; j_call: TRBJ2-1
cdr3_aa: CASSFPGLAGGSNTGELFF; v_call: TRBV5-4; j_call: TRBJ2-2
cdr3_aa: CASSPIMRLNTGELFF; v_call: TRBV11-2; j_call: TRBJ2-2
cdr3_aa: CASSQDPTSGNNNEQFF; v_call: TRBV4-1; j_call: TRBJ2-1
cdr3_aa: CASSSGTDTQYF; v_call: TRBV7-9; j_call: TRBJ2-3
cdr3_aa: CASSIARTANTGELFF; v_call: TRBV19; j_call: TRBJ2-2
cdr3_aa: CASSLGTGGQRNTIYF; v_call: TRBV28; j_call: TRBJ1-3
cdr3_aa: CASSLPLKAFF; v_call: TRBV7-9; j_call: TRBJ1-1
cdr3_aa: CASSPRVTGELFF; v_call: TRBV5-6; j_call: TRBJ2-2
cdr3_aa: CASGSMDRAGYGYTF; v_call: TRBV28; j_call: TRBJ1-2
cdr3_aa: CASSGGSGRGTDTQYF; v_call: TRBV2; j_call: TRBJ2-3
cdr3_aa: CASRITGLGNEQFF; v_call: TRBV28; j_call: TRBJ2-1
cdr3_aa: CASRIGTGTNYGYTF; v_call: TRBV2; j_call: TRBJ1-2
cdr3_aa: CASSKVSGWGGDTEAFF; v_call: TRBV21-1; j_call: TRBJ1-1
cdr3_aa: CASRSTGVGNQPQHF; v_call: TRBV6-6; j_call: TRBJ1-5
cdr3_aa: CASSPSGQDYNEQFF; v_call: TRBV11-1; j_call: TRBJ2-1
cdr3_aa: CASSQRHEPLF; v_call: TRBV7-9; j_call: TRBJ2-1
cdr3_aa: CASSPPRAGVLSSTDTQYF; v_call: TRBV18; j_call: TRBJ2-3
cdr3_aa: CASRRDTANTGELFF; v_call: TRBV3-1/TRBV3-2; j_call: TRBJ2-2
cdr3_aa: CASSQRGEAFF; v_call: TRBV6-5; j_call: TRBJ1-1
cdr3_aa: CATSDQRGIQETQYF; v_call: TRBV19; j_call: TRBJ2-5
cdr3_aa: CASSLRQLTDTQYF; v_call: TRBV7-3; j_call: TRBJ2-3
cdr3_aa: CASSVLSVPSTDTQYF; v_call: TRBV9; j_call: TRBJ2-3
cdr3_aa: CASSAGGNQPQHF; v_call: TRBV5-1; j_call: TRBJ1-5
cdr3_aa: CASGARENQETQYF; v_call: TRBV12-5; j_call: TRBJ2-5
cdr3_aa: CASSQPGGNAFF; v_call: TRBV3-1/TRBV3-2; j_call: TRBJ1-1
cdr3_aa: CASSVDGTAYGYTF; v_call: TRBV6-5; j_call: TRBJ1-2
cdr3_aa: CASRLDRGTEAFF; v_call: TRBV5-1; j_call: TRBJ1-1